The T cell receptor (beta chain) described here comes from a study of response to subunit inactivated influenza vaccine (dated by TCRdb to between 2017 and 2018). As for the study more broadly: Deep quantitative T cell receptor repertoire profiling was used in the study to track responses to a trivalent subunit inactivated influenza vaccine. General study outcomes and caveats: It was suggested by the authors that each seasonal influenza vaccination may recruit only a limited number of new T cells.

To note about this clonotype: Its antigen is still unknown. Per-base quality was not reported, and no clone a single base away is much larger than it.

Sample time point, as interpreted from the label and publication: approximately 45 days after influenza vaccine administration. The library relied on RT-PCR. TCRdb records Illumina HiSeq 2500 as the sequencer. Using fastp at Q25 and MiXCR, TCRdb reprocessed the public reads and kept productive beta chains. Each CDR3 protein gets just one entry, which takes the most common genes and DNA from the rows behind it. This sample is represented by some 480,000 distinct CDR3 sequences; approximately 9.9% of them were singletons. The top ten clones comprise roughly 12% of the sample. Per the germline V gene (reference sequence), MNHEY is the CDR1 and SMNVEV is the CDR2. Counted from cysteine to phenylalanine, this CDR3 has 17 amino acids. Only the CDR3 DNA stays, 51 bases, in frame from base 1. From V the trimming removes 2 bases and from J it removes 3 bases, while the gene matches leave 7 bases of the junction unaccounted for.

The sequencing here drew on PBMCs from blood, taken 40 to 50 days after vaccination. The sequence derives from a man aged 50-60 years who received an inactivated influenza vaccine. Donor details come from another sample of the same person, matched by shared clones. This chain joins TRBV27 to TRBJ2-7; 13 nucleotides in the junction match TRBD2. The CDR3 protein: CASSLEGLAGDFYEQYF. The DNA sequence reads TGTGCCAGCAGTTTAGAAGGACTAGCGGGAGATTTCTACGAGCAGTACTTC.